These 28 T cell receptor beta chains came from one sample sequenced in a study of blood T cell repertoires in COVID-19. Measured with immunoSEQ multiplex PCR; TCRdb has only the in-frame clones, and not every one. This table holds nearly 95,000 clones, approximately 89% found once. Sequencing input: peripheral blood. Receptors originate from a human donor with acute or convalescent COVID-19. The donor label of this sample is uncertain.

This sequence joins TRBV24-1 and TRBJ2-1; TRBD2 aligns across 10 bases. The CDR3 consists of 17 residues. The germline gives CDR1 KGHDR, CDR2 SFDVKD. J lost 2 bases, V lost 0 bases, and 3 bases had no gene match. The CDR3 sequence: CATSDLRAGGAYNEQFF. As DNA, the CDR3 is TGTGCCACCAGTGATTTGCGAGCGGGGGGGGCCTACAATGAGCAGTTCTTC.

This sequence joins TRBV10-3 and TRBJ2-2; maybe TRBD1 (6 bases). This CDR3 has 17 residues. The ends were cut back, 0 bases at V and 5 bases at J, with 16 bases in the middle. Germline V lookup: CDR1 ENHRY, CDR2 SYGVKD. The CDR3 region is CAISESGARVNTGELFF. Here the CDR3 DNA reads TGTGCCATCAGTGAGTCGGGGGCTAGAGTAAATACCGGGGAGCTGTTTTTT.

V and J are TRBV7-9 and TRBJ1-4, with D unclear. Deletions cut 0 bases from V and 3 bases from J, with 8 bases between. Looked up from germline, CDR1 is SEHNR and CDR2 is FQNEAQ (reference sequence). The CDR3 is made up of 15 amino acids. CDR3 sequence: CASSLAVTSNEKLFF. Written as DNA, the CDR3 is TGTGCCAGCAGCTTAGCAGTCACTTCTAATGAAAAACTGTTTTTT.

In this sample, this clone turned up a few times. This sequence joins TRBV13 and TRBJ1-1, with D tentatively TRBD1 (6 bases). CDR1 and CDR2 from the germline V gene are PRHDT and FYEKMQ (reference sequence). Trimming took off 3 bases at V and 2 bases at J, with 7 bases between the two ends. CDR3 length: 13 amino acids. DNA of the CDR3: TGTGCCAGCAGCTTGGACAGCAACACTGAAGCTTTCTTT. Its translation is CASSLDSNTEAFF.

The rearrangement uses TRBV7-3 and TRBJ1-1, with D perhaps matching TRBD1 (6 bases). V lost 2 bases, J lost 5 bases, and 9 bases lay in between. Germline V gene sequence: CDR1 SGHTA, CDR2 FQGTGA. This CDR3 has 13 residues. As DNA, the CDR3 is TGTGCCAGCAGCTTATCAGGGGATACTGAAGCTTTCTTT. This sequence encodes CASSLSGDTEAFF. Complete variable domain (other parts from reference TRBV7-3 and TRBJ1-1): GAGVSQTPSNKVTEKGKYVELRCDPISGHTALYWYRQSLGQGPEFLIYFQGTGAADDSGLPNDRFFAVRPEGSVSTLKIQRTERGDSAVYLCASSLSGDTEAFFGQGTRLTVV.

On this clone: The junction does not match germline at one end; this may be a read error. The chain's CDR3 is CASGQQRISNQPQHF. Written as DNA, the CDR3 is TGTGCCAGCGGCCAACAGCGGATTAGCAATCAGCCCCAGCATTTT. The chain carries TRBV3-1 (or the pseudogene TRBV3-2) and TRBJ1-5, with no clear D. CDR3 length equals 15 residues. Germline V CDR1 and CDR2: LGHDT, YNNKEL (reference sequence).

The chain recombines TRBV2 with TRBJ2-7, with TRBD2 matching 14 bases. This CDR3 spans 15 amino acids. Trimming at V came to 7 bases and at J to 2 bases, leaving 4 bases not matched to a gene. The germline CDR1 and CDR2 sequences are SNHLY and FYNNEI. This chain's CDR3 is CASKGLAGGAYEQYF. Written as DNA, the CDR3 is TGTGCCAGCAAAGGACTAGCGGGGGGCGCCTACGAGCAGTACTTC.

The table lists this clone with a count of one. The rearrangement joins TRBV6-6 to TRBJ2-5, with a possible D match to TRBD1 (5 bases). The CDR3 loop spans 14 amino acids. V lost 6 bases and J 2 bases, leaving 13 bases between the germline ends. The germline V gene has CDR1 MNHNY and CDR2 SVGAGI (reference sequence). The CDR3 nucleotides are TGTGCCAGCAGAGAAAGGCAGGGTCAAGAGACCCAGTACTTC. Protein: CASRERQGQETQYF.

The chain couples TRBV4-1 to TRBJ2-7; no clear D. V lost 0 bases and J lost 1, with 13 bases in between. CDR3 length equals 16 residues. Looked up from germline, CDR1 is MGHRA and CDR2 is YSYEKL. The DNA of the CDR3 is TGCGCCAGCAGCCAAGATGCCTTGGTCGGTTCCTACGAGCAGTACTTC. Protein: CASSQDALVGSYEQYF.

This clone showed up just once. This chain joins TRBV7-6 and TRBJ1-4; TRBD1 might be the D (6 bases). Germline CDR1 SGHVS, CDR2 FNYEAQ. Trimming cost V 1 base and J 2 bases, with 14 bases left between them. The CDR3 is 17 amino acids. CDR3 DNA: TGTGCCAGCAGCTTAGAAGCAGGGGTGTTTACTAATGAAAAACTGTTTTTT. Translation: CASSLEAGVFTNEKLFF. The variable domain in full, completed from reference TRBV7-6 and TRBJ1-4, reads GAGVSQSPRYKVTKRGQDVALRCDPISGHVSLYWYRQALGQGPEFLTYFNYEAQQDKSGLPNDRFSAERPEGSISTLTIQRTEQRDSAMYRCASSLEAGVFTNEKLFFGSGTQLSVL.

The chain couples TRBV24-1 to TRBJ2-1; TRBD1 might be the D (6 bases). The germline gives CDR1 KGHDR, CDR2 SFDVKD. CDR3 size: 16 residues. The germline V and J ends were trimmed by 3 bases and 3 bases, with 14 bases remaining between them. As DNA, the CDR3 is TGTGCCACCAGTGATCCGTCGGGACATCTCTACAATGAGCAGTTCTTC. This encodes CATSDPSGHLYNEQFF.

J is TRBJ2-3 and V is TRBV6-1; no definite D call. Per the germline V gene, CDR1 is MNHNS and CDR2 is SASEGT. This CDR3 has 13 residues. Trimming stripped 2 bases from V and 1 base from J, with 4 bases between. Here the CDR3 reads CASSEQGTDTQYF. CDR3 DNA: TGTGCCAGCAGTGAACAGGGCACAGATACGCAGTATTTT.

The rearrangement uses TRBV6-5 and TRBJ2-2, with D perhaps matching TRBD2 (7 bases). The CDR3 length is 12 residues. V lost 6 bases, J lost 13 bases, and 15 bases lay in between. Germline values: CDR1 MNHEY, CDR2 SVGAGI. The DNA for the CDR3 is TGTGCCAGCAGAGGCGGGGGCCCACGGCTGTTTTTT. This translates into CASRGGGPRLFF.

The chain links TRBV6-5 to TRBJ2-7; 8 nucleotides align to TRBD2. J gave up 2 bases and V 10 bases, and 7 bases lay outside the gene matches. Germline CDR1 reads MNHEY; CDR2 reads SVGAGI. The CDR3 totals 13 residues. In DNA form, the CDR3 reads TGTGCCATAAGCGGGGGAGCTCCCTACGAGCAGTACTTC. Amino acids: CAISGGAPYEQYF.

On this clone itself: One end of the junction does not line up with germline, which may come from a read error. This chain uses TRBV6-5 with TRBJ2-7; TRBD1 matches at 9 bases. Germline V CDR1 and CDR2: MNHEY, SVGAGI. The CDR3 loop spans 15 amino acids. The CDR3 is CASSHSRDRDYEQYF. The CDR3 DNA reads TGTGCCAGCAGTCACTCCAGGGACAGGGACTACGAGCAGTACTTC.

This chain connects TRBV29-1 to TRBJ1-2; D is undetermined. The germline V gene has CDR1 SQVTM and CDR2 ANQGSEA. The CDR3 length is 12 residues. V lost 2 bases to trimming and J lost 7 bases, with 11 bases between them. Here the CDR3 reads CSVEPNGSGYTF. CDR3 sequence (DNA): TGCAGCGTTGAACCAAACGGTTCTGGCTACACCTTC.

This chain connects TRBV25-1 to TRBJ1-6; the match to TRBD1 covers 7 bases. This CDR3 has 13 amino acids. CDR1 is MGHDK and CDR2 is SYGVNS in the germline V gene. With 6 bases clipped from V and 8 bases from J, the junction kept 4 bases outside the gene matches. The chain's CDR3 is CASRPGGDSPLHF. CDR3 sequence (DNA): TGTGCCAGCAGACCAGGGGGAGATTCACCCCTCCACTTT.

The chain recombines TRBV11-3 with TRBJ2-7, with 9 positions matching TRBD1. Trimming cost V 5 bases and J 3 bases; bases outside gene matches: 5. The CDR3 totals 14 residues. CDR1 is SGHNT and CDR2 is YENEEA in the germline V gene. The CDR3 sequence is CASSPGQGVYEQYF. CDR3 sequence (DNA): TGTGCCAGCAGCCCGGGACAGGGAGTCTACGAGCAGTACTTC.

This sequence joins TRBV7-9 and TRBJ1-1, with TRBD1 identical over 9 bases. The CDR3 spans 14 residues. After removal of 6 bases from V and 3 bases from J, the junction contained 5 bases not matched to a gene. Per germline, CDR1 SEHNR and CDR2 FQNEAQ (reference sequence). The CDR3 is CASSPGQGHTEAFF. The CDR3 DNA reads as TGTGCCAGCAGTCCCGGACAGGGGCACACTGAAGCTTTCTTT. The full variable domain, rest sourced from reference TRBV7-9 and TRBJ1-1, is DTGVSQNPRHKITKRGQNVTFRCDPISEHNRLYWYRQTLGQGPEFLTYFQNEAQLEKSRLLSDRFSAERPKGSFSTLEIQRTEQGDSAMYLCASSPGQGHTEAFFGQGTRLTVV.

The chain recombines TRBV4-3 with TRBJ2-7, with TRBD2 as a possible D gene (6 bases). With 1 base removed from V and 5 bases from J, the gap between germline ends came to 21 bases. The CDR3 extends over 17 amino acids. Looked up from germline, CDR1 is LGHNA and CDR2 is YSLEER. The CDR3 sequence is CASSQGRGKAGRHEQYF. The DNA of the CDR3 is TGCGCCAGCAGCCAAGGGAGGGGTAAGGCGGGGAGACACGAGCAGTACTTC.

The chain links TRBV7-8 to TRBJ2-7; 9 nucleotides agree with TRBD1. The CDR3 is 16 amino acids. V dropped 1 base and J dropped 1; count of bases not matched to a gene: 5. CDR1 and CDR2 from the germline V gene are SGHVS and FQNEAQ. Written as DNA, the CDR3 is TGTGCCAGCAGCTTAGGGACAGGGGAGGATTCCTACGAGCAGTACTTC. Amino acid sequence: CASSLGTGEDSYEQYF.

The chain links TRBV6-5 to TRBJ1-2; D is ambiguous. Per the germline V gene, CDR1 is MNHEY and CDR2 is SVGAGI. The V and J ends lost 4 bases and 0 bases respectively, with 9 bases between them. CDR3 length: 14 residues. In DNA, the CDR3 is TGTGCCAGCAGTTCTACCGGGACTAACTATGGCTACACCTTC. It codes for CASSSTGTNYGYTF.

CDR3 sequence reads: CASSIAALGDSPLHF. As DNA, the CDR3 is TGTGCCAGCAGCATTGCAGCCTTAGGGGATTCACCCCTCCACTTT. The genes are TRBV7-9 and TRBJ1-6; D might be TRBD1 (5 bases). V was pared by 5 bases and J by 8 bases, with 16 bases between. Germline assignment: CDR1 SEHNR and CDR2 FQNEAQ (reference sequence). The CDR3 is made up of 15 amino acids.

The CDR3 bases are TGTGCCAGCAGTGCGGGGTCCTTGGGGGACTCCTATGGCTACACCTTC. Translated: CASSAGSLGDSYGYTF. V gene TRBV6-6 combines with J gene TRBJ1-2; maybe TRBD1 (5 bases). This CDR3 is built from 16 residues. Germline V gene sequence: CDR1 MNHNY, CDR2 SVGAGI (reference sequence). Trimming pared 5 bases from V and 4 bases from J, leaving 20 bases between.

V gene TRBV18 combines with J gene TRBJ1-2; weak D call: TRBD1 (6 bases). The CDR3 spans 14 residues. The V and J ends lost 6 bases and 1 base respectively, with 12 bases between them. CDR1 and CDR2 from the germline V gene are KGHSH and LQKENI. The CDR3 DNA is TGTGCCAGCTCCAGGGGAGACGGTAACTATGGCTACACCTTC. Protein sequence: CASSRGDGNYGYTF.

This clone was counted once. The junction departs from the called germline gene at one end, perhaps through a read error. V and J are TRBV11-3 and TRBJ1-4; a possible D gene is TRBD1 (5 bases). This CDR3 has 15 residues. CDR1 SGHNT and CDR2 YENEEA come from the germline V gene. This CDR3 reads CASSSTRTTNEKLFF. The CDR3 DNA reads as TGTGCCAGCAGCTCGACGCGGACAACGAATGAAAAACTGTTTTTT.

This clone was seen only once. This chain connects TRBV27 to TRBJ1-2; no reliable D call. Germline CDR1 and CDR2: MNHEY and SMNVEV (reference sequence). Trimming cost V 6 bases and J 7 bases, with 15 bases left between them. The CDR3 length is 13 residues. In nucleotides, the CDR3 is TGTGCCAGCAGCGTAGAGGGAATGGGTGGCTACACCTTC. Its protein is CASSVEGMGGYTF.

As for this clone: The same CDR3 arises from other DNA sequences in this sample as well. The chain links TRBV28 to TRBJ1-1; D call uncertain. The CDR3 is 13 amino acids. V was pared by 6 bases and J by 0 bases, with 8 bases between. Germline CDR1 reads MDHEN; CDR2 reads SYDVKM. The CDR3 DNA sequence: TGTGCCAGCAGCCTCACAGTGAACACTGAAGCTTTCTTT. It yields the protein CASSLTVNTEAFF.